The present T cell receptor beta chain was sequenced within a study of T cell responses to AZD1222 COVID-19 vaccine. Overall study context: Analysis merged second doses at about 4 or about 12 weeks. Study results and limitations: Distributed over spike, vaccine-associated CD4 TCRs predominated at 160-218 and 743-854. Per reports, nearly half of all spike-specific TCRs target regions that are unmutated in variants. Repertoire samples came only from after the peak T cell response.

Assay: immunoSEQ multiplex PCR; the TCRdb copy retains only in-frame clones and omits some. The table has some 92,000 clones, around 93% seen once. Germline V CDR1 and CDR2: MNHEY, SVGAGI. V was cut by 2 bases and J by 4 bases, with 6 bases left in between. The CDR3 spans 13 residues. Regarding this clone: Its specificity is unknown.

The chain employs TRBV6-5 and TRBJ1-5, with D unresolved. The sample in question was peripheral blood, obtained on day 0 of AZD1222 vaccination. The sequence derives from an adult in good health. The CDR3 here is CASSYLLNQPQHF. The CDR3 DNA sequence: TGTGCCAGCAGTTACCTTCTTAATCAGCCCCAGCATTTT.